This T cell receptor (beta chain) was retrieved from a study of T cell repertoires in cytomegalovirus infection. Across the study: Public TCR beta signatures indicated both CMV infection and matching HLA type.

This clonotype was detected many times. The antigen remains unidentified. Study-wide findings and caveats: Carriers of CMV plus the relevant HLA were identified by cumulative public TCR beta family frequency. Across the ex vivo response, the dominant clonotypes were HLA-C-restricted CMV-specific TCR beta clonotypes.

CDR1 MNHEY and CDR2 SVGAGI come from the germline V gene. The CDR3 consists of 14 residues. V shed 0 bases and J shed 2 bases, with 7 bases lying between them. TCRdb re-derived calls from the reads in MiXCR, one entry per CDR3 protein. The repertoire includes around 550,000 distinct CDR3 sequences, 26% of them detected once, and roughly 13% sits in the top ten. The chain links TRBV6-5 to TRBJ1-1; D gene unclear. Sequencing input: PBMCs. The sequence derives from a human donor in good health (CMV status not recorded). Some clones in this sample may be carry-over from other donors' samples. CDR3 loop: CASSYSPGNTEAFF. The CDR3, as DNA: TGTGCCAGCAGTTACTCGCCAGGAAACACTGAAGCTTTCTTT.